A selection of T cell receptor beta chains follows, all from one sample in a study of shared clonotypes between healthy human individuals. Sequenced by immunoSEQ multiplex PCR; TCRdb stores in-frame clones only, minus some. The sample has hundreds of thousands of clones, about 96% seen once; the top ten hold about 0.064%. Specimen: naive CD4+ T cells sorted from blood. The source of these receptors is a woman aged 30 to 39 in good health. Each CDR3 is given with its conserved first and last residue. Fields, in order: J gene, clone size, D gene, V gene, CDR3 DNA, CDR3 protein. A D gene is named only where the DNA matches it firmly. The size field is filled for only some rows; it gives once, few, many or a size class.

j_gene: TRBJ1-2; abundance: -; d_gene: -; v_gene: TRBV19; CDR3nt: TGTGCCACCCAGGACCGAACTTCCTATGGCTACACCTTC; CDR3aa: CATQDRTSYGYTF
j_gene: TRBJ1-1; abundance: -; d_gene: -; v_gene: TRBV29-1; CDR3nt: TGCAGCGTTGTAATACCAGTAACCGGGACGGTCAACACTGAAGCTTTCTTT; CDR3aa: CSVVIPVTGTVNTEAFF
j_gene: TRBJ2-7; abundance: -; d_gene: -; v_gene: TRBV28; CDR3nt: TGTGCCAGCAGTTTGCCCCACCAGCGGGCTACCTACGAGCAGTACTTC; CDR3aa: CASSLPHQRATYEQYF
j_gene: TRBJ2-2; abundance: -; d_gene: TRBD2; v_gene: TRBV11-2; CDR3nt: TGTGCCAGCAGCTTACTAGCGGGAGTGCAGGAGCTGTTTTTT; CDR3aa: CASSLLAGVQELFF
j_gene: TRBJ2-2; abundance: -; d_gene: TRBD1; v_gene: TRBV7-9; CDR3nt: TGTGCCAAAGGCCCCGGTCGGGGACAGGAAGACGGGGAGCTGTTTTTT; CDR3aa: CAKGPGRGQEDGELFF
j_gene: TRBJ2-7; abundance: -; d_gene: -; v_gene: TRBV7-6; CDR3nt: TGTGCCAGCAGCCCGGTGGCGGTGTCCGAGCAGTACTTC; CDR3aa: CASSPVAVSEQYF
j_gene: TRBJ1-1; abundance: -; d_gene: -; v_gene: TRBV30; CDR3nt: TGTGCCTGGATCAAGGACAGTCTTCTACCTGAAGCTTTCTTT; CDR3aa: CAWIKDSLLPEAFF
j_gene: TRBJ2-3; abundance: -; d_gene: -; v_gene: TRBV5-4; CDR3nt: TGTGCCAGCAGCTTGGTGACCCAACCAAGCACAGATACGCAGTATTTT; CDR3aa: CASSLVTQPSTDTQYF
j_gene: TRBJ1-1; abundance: -; d_gene: TRBD1; v_gene: TRBV28; CDR3nt: TGTGCCAGCTCGACAGGGGTTAGAACTGAAGCTTTCTTT; CDR3aa: CASSTGVRTEAFF
j_gene: TRBJ1-1; abundance: -; d_gene: -; v_gene: TRBV14; CDR3nt: TGTGCCAGCAGCCAACTGTTTGGAGGTGAGAACACTGAAGCTTTCTTT; CDR3aa: CASSQLFGGENTEAFF
j_gene: TRBJ2-3; abundance: -; d_gene: TRBD2; v_gene: TRBV18; CDR3nt: TGTGCCAGCTCACCTCAGCGGGAAAAAGGGCCTAGCACAGATACGCAGTATTTT; CDR3aa: CASSPQREKGPSTDTQYF
j_gene: TRBJ1-1; abundance: few; d_gene: TRBD1; v_gene: TRBV7-2; CDR3nt: TGTGCCAGCAGCCGACAGGGGGACACTGAAGCTTTCTTT; CDR3aa: CASSRQGDTEAFF
j_gene: TRBJ2-1; abundance: -; d_gene: TRBD1; v_gene: TRBV19; CDR3nt: TGTGCCACTAGGGACAGAGCCCAGGGCTACAATGAGCAGTTCTTC; CDR3aa: CATRDRAQGYNEQFF
j_gene: TRBJ1-2; abundance: -; d_gene: TRBD1; v_gene: TRBV6-5; CDR3nt: TGTGCCAGCAGAACCGGACAGGTTACTGGCTACACCTTC; CDR3aa: CASRTGQVTGYTF
j_gene: TRBJ2-3; abundance: -; d_gene: -; v_gene: TRBV7-9; CDR3nt: TGTGCCAGCAGTTCTCAGGGGCGGGGCACAGATACGCAGTATTTT; CDR3aa: CASSSQGRGTDTQYF
j_gene: TRBJ2-7; abundance: once; d_gene: -; v_gene: TRBV4-2; CDR3nt: TGTGCCAGCAGCAACTCCTACGAGCAGTACTTC; CDR3aa: CASSNSYEQYF
j_gene: TRBJ2-1; abundance: -; d_gene: -; v_gene: TRBV21-1; CDR3nt: TGTGCCAGTCCGACTAGCGGGGCCAATGAGCAGTTCTTC; CDR3aa: CASPTSGANEQFF
j_gene: TRBJ2-7; abundance: -; d_gene: -; v_gene: TRBV4-1; CDR3nt: TGCGCCAGCAGCCCGTTGGGAGGACGGATCAGGGGCGGTAGCTCCTACGAGCAGTACTTC; CDR3aa: CASSPLGGRIRGGSSYEQYF
j_gene: TRBJ1-1; abundance: -; d_gene: -; v_gene: TRBV5-4; CDR3nt: TGTGCCAGCAGCTTGGCTTCAGGGAGCACTGAAGCTTTCTTT; CDR3aa: CASSLASGSTEAFF
j_gene: TRBJ2-7; abundance: -; d_gene: -; v_gene: TRBV5-6; CDR3nt: TGTGCCAGCAGCTTTCGCGAGCAGTACTTC; CDR3aa: CASSFREQYF
j_gene: TRBJ2-7; abundance: few; d_gene: -; v_gene: TRBV2; CDR3nt: TGTGCCAGCAGACCGGGACTGGCAACCTACGAGCAGTACTTC; CDR3aa: CASRPGLATYEQYF
j_gene: TRBJ2-7; abundance: once; d_gene: TRBD2; v_gene: TRBV10-3; CDR3nt: TGTGCCATCAGCAAGCGGGAGCAGAACTACGAGCAGTACTTC; CDR3aa: CAISKREQNYEQYF
j_gene: TRBJ2-7; abundance: -; d_gene: -; v_gene: TRBV28; CDR3nt: TGTGCCAGCAGCCGACGTCTCCTGACTACCAGCTCCTACGAGCAGTACTTC; CDR3aa: CASSRRLLTTSSYEQYF
j_gene: TRBJ1-5; abundance: -; d_gene: -; v_gene: TRBV6-5; CDR3nt: TGTGCCAGCAGTATCGAATATAGCAATCAGCCCCAGCATTTT; CDR3aa: CASSIEYSNQPQHF